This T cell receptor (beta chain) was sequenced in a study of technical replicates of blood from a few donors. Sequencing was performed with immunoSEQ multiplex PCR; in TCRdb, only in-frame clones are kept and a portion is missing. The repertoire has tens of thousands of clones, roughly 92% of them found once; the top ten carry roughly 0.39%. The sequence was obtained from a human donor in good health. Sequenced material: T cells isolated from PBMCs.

The CDR3 coding sequence is TGTGCCAGTAGCGTCGTAGCAGATACGCAGTATTTT. Protein sequence: CASSVVADTQYF. This chain uses TRBV19 with TRBJ2-3, with D unresolved. V dropped 6 bases and J dropped 4 bases, with 8 bases sitting between them. Germline V gene sequence: CDR1 LNHDA, CDR2 SQIVND (reference sequence). The CDR3 runs 12 residues.